This is a list of T cell receptor beta chains from one sample in a study of CD4 T cells in relation to SARS-CoV-2 and coronaviruses. Sequencing used immunoSEQ multiplex PCR; TCRdb keeps in-frame clones, though not all of them. The table lists around 24,000 clones, over 65% of them singletons. The antigens for these receptors are not known. The sequenced sample was CD4+ T cells from PBMCs, cultured in vitro. Receptors originate from a human donor in good health. The CDR3 runs from the conserved cysteine through the conserved F or W. Each record gives: CDR3 protein, CDR3 DNA, J gene, D gene, clone size, V gene. The D gene is left open where the match is weak. Only some rows state a clone size, as once, few, many or a class for expanded clones.

CASSPLTQGYGYTF	TGTGCCAGCAGCCCCCTCACACAGGGCTATGGCTACACCTTC	TRBJ1-2	NA	NA	TRBV3-1/TRBV3-2
CATIPLGGNTIYF	TGTGCCACCATTCCCTTGGGCGGAAACACCATATATTTT	TRBJ1-3	NA	NA	TRBV24-1
CASSQRDSAYEQYF	TGTGCCAGCAGCCAACGGGATTCCGCCTACGAGCAGTACTTC	TRBJ2-7	NA	few	TRBV16
CASSLGGYNEQFF	TGCGCCAGCAGTTTGGGCGGCTACAATGAGCAGTTCTTC	TRBJ2-1	NA	NA	TRBV5-1
CAWSQGGDEQFF	TGTGCCTGGAGTCAGGGGGGGGATGAGCAGTTCTTC	TRBJ2-1	NA	once	TRBV30
CASKLTGGPQHF	TGTGCCAGTAAGTTAACAGGGGGGCCCCAGCATTTT	TRBJ1-5	TRBD1	once	TRBV19
CATQMGGQGSYEQYF	TGTGCCACCCAGATGGGCGGACAGGGATCCTACGAGCAGTACTTC	TRBJ2-7	TRBD1	NA	TRBV6-5
CASSQGLVYTDTQYF	TGTGCCAGCAGCCAAGGTTTGGTTTACACAGATACGCAGTATTTT	TRBJ2-3	NA	NA	TRBV14
CASSLGAGNYGYTF	TGTGCCAGCAGCTTGGGGGCAGGGAACTATGGCTACACCTTC	TRBJ1-2	NA	NA	TRBV5-4
CASSPPGTGYNSPLHF	TGTGCCAGCAGCCCTCCCGGGACAGGATATAATTCACCCCTCCACTTT	TRBJ1-6	TRBD1	NA	TRBV6-6
CASSQSGVGTYEQYF	TGTGCCAGCAGTCAGTCCGGGGTCGGGACCTACGAGCAGTACTTC	TRBJ2-7	NA	NA	TRBV7-9
CASSGRDRQETQYF	TGTGCCAGCAGTGGCCGGGACAGACAAGAGACCCAGTACTTC	TRBJ2-5	TRBD1	NA	TRBV6-2/TRBV6-3
CASSLGGQGANYGYTF	TGTGCCAGCAGCTTAGGGGGACAGGGAGCTAACTATGGCTACACCTTC	TRBJ1-2	TRBD1	NA	TRBV7-9
CASSLTGSPGNTIYF	TGTGCCAGCAGCTTGACAGGGTCCCCCGGAAACACCATATATTTT	TRBJ1-3	NA	NA	TRBV5-4
CASSIYLGQPQHF	TGTGCCAGTAGTATATATTTGGGTCAGCCCCAGCATTTT	TRBJ1-5	NA	NA	TRBV19
CSHKSTDTQYF	TGCAGCCACAAATCTACAGATACGCAGTATTTT	TRBJ2-3	NA	NA	TRBV29-1
CASSTGGVEKLFF	TGTGCCAGCAGTACGGGGGGGGTTGAAAAACTGTTTTTT	TRBJ1-4	NA	few	TRBV6-6
CASSSTRRERRSYEQYF	TGTGCCAGCAGCTCCACCCGCCGGGAGAGACGCAGCTACGAGCAGTACTTC	TRBJ2-7	NA	NA	TRBV7-9
CASSYSMINTDTQYF	TGTGCCAGCAGTTACTCGATGATTAACACAGATACGCAGTATTTT	TRBJ2-3	NA	few	TRBV6-5
CASSYGRDYGYTF	TGTGCCAGCAGTTACGGCAGGGACTATGGCTACACCTTC	TRBJ1-2	NA	NA	TRBV6-5
CASGTEGLGLPQHF	TGTGCTAGTGGTACCGAGGGGCTAGGGTTGCCCCAGCATTTT	TRBJ1-5	NA	NA	TRBV12-5
CASSLGGPAANTGELFF	TGCGCCAGCAGCTTGGGGGGGCCAGCCGCGAACACCGGGGAGCTGTTTTTT	TRBJ2-2	NA	NA	TRBV5-1
CASSLSSGGNYEQYF	TGTGCCAGCAGCTTGTCTAGCGGGGGAAACTACGAGCAGTACTTC	TRBJ2-7	TRBD2	once	TRBV7-2
CASSSNRDRNEQYF	TGTGCCAGCAGCTCCAACAGGGACCGGAACGAGCAGTACTTC	TRBJ2-7	NA	NA	TRBV7-9
CASSKAGPGQGAGGELFF	TGTGCCAGCAGCAAAGCGGGGCCGGGACAGGGGGCTGGCGGGGAGCTGTTTTTT	TRBJ2-2	NA	once	TRBV21-1
CASSLPRDDGGNQPQHF	TGTGCCAGCAGCCTCCCCCGGGACGATGGGGGCAATCAGCCCCAGCATTTT	TRBJ1-5	NA	NA	TRBV11-3
CASSLELSGELFF	TGCGCCAGCAGCTTGGAACTCTCCGGGGAGCTGTTTTTT	TRBJ2-2	NA	NA	TRBV5-1
CASSFGSGANVLTF	TGTGCCAGCAGTTTCGGTTCTGGGGCCAACGTCCTGACTTTC	TRBJ2-6	NA	NA	TRBV6-5
CASSLESTGGEAFF	TGTGCCAGCAGTCTAGAATCTACAGGGGGCGAAGCTTTCTTT	TRBJ1-1	TRBD1	NA	TRBV3-1/TRBV3-2
CASSTSGRTDTQYF	TGCGCCAGCAGCACTAGCGGGCGCACAGATACGCAGTATTTT	TRBJ2-3	TRBD2	NA	TRBV5-1
CASSYPGIKGNYEQYF	TGTGCCAGCAGTTACCCCGGTATAAAGGGCAACTACGAGCAGTACTTC	TRBJ2-7	NA	few	TRBV6-5
CASREVRDPKNIQYF	TGTGCCAGCAGAGAAGTCAGGGACCCTAAAAACATTCAGTACTTC	TRBJ2-4	NA	NA	TRBV5-5
CASTSEGWGETQYF	TGTGCCAGCACCTCCGAGGGATGGGGAGAGACCCAGTACTTC	TRBJ2-5	NA	NA	TRBV2
CASSPRTVTDTQYF	TGTGCCAGCAGCCCGAGGACCGTCACAGATACGCAGTATTTT	TRBJ2-3	NA	few	TRBV5-4
CASSQGQGNTEAFF	TGTGCCAGCAGCCAAGGACAGGGAAACACTGAAGCTTTCTTT	TRBJ1-1	TRBD1	few	TRBV3-1/TRBV3-2